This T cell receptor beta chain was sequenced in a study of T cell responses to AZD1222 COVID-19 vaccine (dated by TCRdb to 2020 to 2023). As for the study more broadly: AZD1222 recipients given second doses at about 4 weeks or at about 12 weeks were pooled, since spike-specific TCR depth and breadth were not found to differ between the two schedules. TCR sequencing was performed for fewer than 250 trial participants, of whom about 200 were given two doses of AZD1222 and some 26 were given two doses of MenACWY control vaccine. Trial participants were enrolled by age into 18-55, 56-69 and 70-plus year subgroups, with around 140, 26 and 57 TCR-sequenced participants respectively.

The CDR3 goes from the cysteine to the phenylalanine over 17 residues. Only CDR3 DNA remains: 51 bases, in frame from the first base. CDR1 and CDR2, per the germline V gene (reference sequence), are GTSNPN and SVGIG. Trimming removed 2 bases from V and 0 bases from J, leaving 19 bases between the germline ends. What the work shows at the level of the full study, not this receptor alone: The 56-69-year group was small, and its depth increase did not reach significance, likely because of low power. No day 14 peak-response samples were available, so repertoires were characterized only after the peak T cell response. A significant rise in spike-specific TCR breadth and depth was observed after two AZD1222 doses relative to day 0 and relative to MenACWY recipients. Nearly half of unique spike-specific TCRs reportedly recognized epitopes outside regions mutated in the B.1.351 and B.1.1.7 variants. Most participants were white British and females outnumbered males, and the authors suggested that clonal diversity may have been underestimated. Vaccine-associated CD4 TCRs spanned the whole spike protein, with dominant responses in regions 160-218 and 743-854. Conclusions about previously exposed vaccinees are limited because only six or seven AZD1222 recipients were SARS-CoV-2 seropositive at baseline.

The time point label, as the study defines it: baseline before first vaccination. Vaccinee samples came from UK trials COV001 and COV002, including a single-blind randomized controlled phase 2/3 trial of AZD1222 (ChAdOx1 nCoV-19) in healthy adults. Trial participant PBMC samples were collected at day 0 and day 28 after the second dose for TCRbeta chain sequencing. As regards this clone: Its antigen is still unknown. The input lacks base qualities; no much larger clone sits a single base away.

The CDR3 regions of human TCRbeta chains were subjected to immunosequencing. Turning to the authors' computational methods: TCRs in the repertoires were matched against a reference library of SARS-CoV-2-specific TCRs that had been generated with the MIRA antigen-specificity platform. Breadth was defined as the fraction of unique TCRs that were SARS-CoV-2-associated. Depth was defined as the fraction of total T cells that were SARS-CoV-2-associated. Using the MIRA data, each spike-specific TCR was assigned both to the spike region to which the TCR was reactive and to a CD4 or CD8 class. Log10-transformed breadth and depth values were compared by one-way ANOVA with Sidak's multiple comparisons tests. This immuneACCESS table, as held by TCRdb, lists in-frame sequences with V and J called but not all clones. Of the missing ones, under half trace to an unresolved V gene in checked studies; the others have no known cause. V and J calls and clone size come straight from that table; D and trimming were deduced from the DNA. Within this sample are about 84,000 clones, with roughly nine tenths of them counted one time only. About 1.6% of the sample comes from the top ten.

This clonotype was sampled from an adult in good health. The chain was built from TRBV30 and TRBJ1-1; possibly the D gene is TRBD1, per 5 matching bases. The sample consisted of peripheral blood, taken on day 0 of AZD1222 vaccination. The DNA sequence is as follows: TGTGCCTGGAGTTCTCGGGGCGCAGGACCAATGAACACTGAAGCTTTCTTT. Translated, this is CAWSSRGAGPMNTEAFF.